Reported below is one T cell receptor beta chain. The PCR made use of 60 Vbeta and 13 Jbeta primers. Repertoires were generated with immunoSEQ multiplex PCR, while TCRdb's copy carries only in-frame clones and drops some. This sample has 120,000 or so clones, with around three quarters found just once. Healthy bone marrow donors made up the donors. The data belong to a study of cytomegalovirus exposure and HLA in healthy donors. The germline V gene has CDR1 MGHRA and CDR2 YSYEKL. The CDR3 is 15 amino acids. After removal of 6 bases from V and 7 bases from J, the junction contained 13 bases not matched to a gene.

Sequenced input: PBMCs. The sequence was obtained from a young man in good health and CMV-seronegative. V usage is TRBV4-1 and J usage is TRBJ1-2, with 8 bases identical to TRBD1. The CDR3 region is CASREITGTGCGYTF. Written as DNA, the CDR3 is TGCGCCAGCAGAGAAATTACCGGGACAGGTTGTGGCTACACCTTC.